This T cell receptor (beta chain) was captured by sequencing in a study of identical twins. General study points: Memory repertoires showed no such pattern, whereas abundant cord blood beta clonotypes carried fewer insertions.

This clonotype was recorded a few times. No antigen is known for it. Every one of the donors was a healthy Caucasian. V lost 3 bases to trimming and J lost 2 bases, with 10 bases between them. The length of the CDR3 is 14 residues. Germline CDR1 and CDR2: ENHRY and SYGVKD. Using its own MiXCR run on the 5' RACE reads, TCRdb lists one record per CDR3 protein. This sample carries hundreds of thousands of distinct CDR3 sequences, roughly an eighth of them seen once, and the ten largest clones take 1.5% to 2%. The same data also contributed to another study, on yellow fever vaccine responses in identical twins.

What was sequenced was PBMCs. This TCR was recovered from a woman in her late teens or twenties in good health. The rearrangement joins TRBV10-3 to TRBJ1-2; a weak D match, TRBD1 (5 bases). The CDR3 DNA reads TGTGCCATCAGTGAAGGCCGGGACAACTATGGCTACACCTTC. It translates to CAISEGRDNYGYTF.